The 12 T cell receptor beta chains listed next were all sequenced from one sample in a study of blood T cell repertoires in COVID-19. The data were produced by immunoSEQ multiplex PCR, yet TCRdb's version contains in-frame clones alone and is incomplete. The table has roughly 250,000 clones, about nine tenths seen once. Sequencing was performed on PBMCs or T cells enriched from blood (not recorded which). The receptors were gathered from a middle-aged woman with acute COVID-19.

The chain is built from TRBV2 and TRBJ2-7; tentative D call: TRBD1 (5 bases). This CDR3 spans 14 amino acids. The V and J ends lost 6 bases and 2 bases respectively, with 14 bases between them. The germline V gene has CDR1 SNHLY and CDR2 FYNNEI. The CDR3: CASSPTTVTYEQYV. CDR3 nucleotides: TGTGCCAGCAGCCCTACGACAGTGACCTACGAGCAGTACGTC.

The chain couples TRBV27 to TRBJ1-1; D is unclear. V gave up 5 bases and J gave up 6 bases, with 19 bases separating them. This CDR3 comprises 15 residues. Germline V gives CDR1 MNHEY, CDR2 SMNVEV (reference sequence). The CDR3 nucleotides read TGTGCCAGCAGTCCCAAAAACGGGGTCGGGTCTGAAGCTTTCTTT. It translates to CASSPKNGVGSEAFF.

The chain uses TRBV11-3 and TRBJ1-6; no firm D call. Germline assignment: CDR1 SGHNT and CDR2 YENEEA. Trimming pared 2 bases from V and 8 bases from J, leaving 7 bases between. This CDR3 has 13 amino acids. The CDR3 DNA sequence: TGTGCCAGCAGCTTAAACCCAGATTCACCCCTCCACTTT. Translation: CASSLNPDSPLHF.

This rearrangement joins TRBV10-3 to TRBJ2-7; 12 bases map to TRBD1. The CDR3 is made up of 17 amino acids. V lost 1 base, J lost 6 bases, and 10 bases stayed unmatched. Germline CDR1 reads ENHRY; CDR2 reads SYGVKD. CDR3 DNA: TGTGCCATCAGTGAGTGGGCGGGACAGGGGGCCTTGGGCGAGCAGTACGTC. It is translated as CAISEWAGQGALGEQYV.

The V and J genes are TRBV3-1 (or the pseudogene TRBV3-2) and TRBJ1-6; no clear D gene. Trimming took off 1 base at V and 6 bases at J, with 7 bases between the two ends. The CDR3 totals 14 residues. Germline CDR1 is LGHDT and CDR2 is YNNKEL (reference sequence). The CDR3 DNA is TGTGCCAGCAGCCAAGTGGCAGGTAATTCACCCCTCCACTTT. Encoded protein: CASSQVAGNSPLHF.

This clone occurred once. The rearrangement links TRBV5-1 to TRBJ1-6; 8 positions match TRBD1. CDR1 is SGHRS, CDR2 YFSETQ, per germline. V gave up 2 bases and J gave up 14 bases; unmatched junction bases: 12. This CDR3 region has 15 residues. The CDR3 DNA reads as TGCGCCAGCAGCTTCCTATTTGGACAGGGAGGCACCCTCCACTTT. Translation gives CASSFLFGQGGTLHF.

V usage is TRBV4-3 and J usage is TRBJ1-1, with D possibly TRBD1 on 6 matching bases. Germline CDR1 LGHNA, CDR2 YSLEER. Trimming removed 4 bases at V and 6 bases at J, with 21 bases between. CDR3 length: 16 amino acids. The CDR3 sequence is CASSPLIGGMFAEAFF. Here the CDR3 DNA reads TGCGCCAGCAGCCCGCTGATAGGGGGTATGTTTGCTGAAGCTTTCTTT.

This rearrangement joins TRBV7-9 to TRBJ2-3; 13 bases align to TRBD2. The junction had 9 bases not matched to a gene; V was cut back by 3 bases and J by 3 bases. CDR3 size: 18 residues. CDR1 SEHNR and CDR2 FQNEAQ come from the germline V gene (reference sequence). In DNA, the CDR3 is TGTGCCAGCAGCTTCAGCACTAGCGGGAGGGGTGGGACAGATACGCAGTATTTT. The encoded protein is CASSFSTSGRGGTDTQYF.

Written as DNA, the CDR3 is TGTGCCAGTAGTATGATAATGAGGCAGGCAGCAGGGAGGCGCGGCTACACCTTC. Amino acids: CASSMIMRQAAGRRGYTF. The chain recombines TRBV19 with TRBJ1-2, with D perhaps matching TRBD1 (5 bases). CDR3 length equals 18 residues. Germline CDR1 reads LNHDA; CDR2 reads SQIVND (reference sequence). V was trimmed by 3 bases and J by 8 bases, leaving 28 bases between them.

This clone was detected once. This chain joins TRBV5-6 and TRBJ1-3; TRBD1 matches 7 bases. J lost 3 bases, V lost 2 bases, and 5 bases had no gene match. The germline gives CDR1 SGHDT, CDR2 YYEEEE. The CDR3 has 15 amino acids. CDR3 in DNA: TGTGCCAGCAGCTTCGACAGGGTAGTTGGAAACACCATATATTTT. Its protein product is CASSFDRVVGNTIYF.

In its sample, this clone was seen once. The chain joins TRBV10-3 to TRBJ2-1; 10 nucleotides agree with TRBD2. CDR3 length: 14 amino acids. Losses at the gene ends were 7 bases for V and 3 bases for J; bases not matched to a gene: 3. Germline-derived CDR1 and CDR2 are ENHRY and SYGVKD. The CDR3 DNA follows: TGTGCCATCACTCGGACTAGCGGCTACAATGAGCAGTTCTTC. This encodes CAITRTSGYNEQFF.

This rearrangement joins TRBV28 to TRBJ2-7, with D possibly being TRBD2 (5 bases). This CDR3 spans 13 amino acids. V was cut by 11 bases and J by 8 bases, with 22 bases left in between. Germline CDR1 reads MDHEN; CDR2 reads SYDVKM. The CDR3 here is CASRKAVSTQQYF. The CDR3 DNA reads TGTGCCTCCCGAAAAGCGGTCTCAACGCAGCAGTACTTC.